This passage covers 20 T cell receptor beta chains from one sample sequenced in a study of T cells in Graves' hyperthyroidism and ophthalmopathy. Amplified TCR beta CDR3 regions came from RNA transcripts. First-round RT-PCR of the TCR CDR3 relied on the HTBI primer set. TCRdb independently ran MiXCR on the multiplex PCR reads; one entry per CDR3 protein. The data show around 300,000 distinct CDR3 sequences, 20% to 25% seen once. Source material: blood. The source is a man aged 35-49 years with Graves' hyperthyroidism that later progressed to Graves' ophthalmopathy.

This clonotype showed up many times. V usage is TRBV7-9 and J usage is TRBJ2-5; perhaps TRBD1 as D (6 bases). With 6 bases removed from V and 0 bases from J, the gap between germline ends came to 17 bases. In germline, CDR1 is SEHNR, CDR2 FQNEAQ (reference sequence). The CDR3 is 16 amino acids. CDR3 DNA sequence: TGTGCCAGCAGGGATTCCCTCCGGGACAACCAAGAGACCCAGTACTTC. Translating gives CASRDSLRDNQETQYF.

This clonotype was observed many times. The chain carries TRBV30 and TRBJ2-7; a weak D match, TRBD2 (5 bases). CDR1 is GTSNPN and CDR2 is SVGIG in the germline V gene (reference sequence). The V and J ends lost 2 bases and 5 bases respectively, with 10 bases between them. This CDR3 has 12 residues. CDR3 region: CAWSFGVDEQYF. Written as DNA, the CDR3 is TGTGCCTGGAGTTTCGGGGTTGACGAGCAGTACTTC.

This clonotype appeared many times. The chain carries TRBV27 and TRBJ1-1, with D maybe TRBD1 (6 bases). The CDR3 sequence is 17 residues long. Germline V CDR1 and CDR2: MNHEY, SMNVEV (reference sequence). Trimming took off 3 bases at V and 5 bases at J, with 22 bases between the two ends. The CDR3 DNA follows: TGTGCCAGCAGTTTTCGGCCAGGGGTTTTAGGCGTTACTGAAGCTTTCTTT. Translation gives CASSFRPGVLGVTEAFF.

This clonotype was seen many times. The chain couples TRBV10-3 to TRBJ1-5; D is possibly TRBD1 (6 bases). The CDR3 covers 13 residues. Germline V gene data show CDR1 as ENHRY and CDR2 as SYGVKD. Trimming removed 6 bases at V and 4 bases at J, with 10 bases between. The CDR3 DNA sequence: TGTGCCATCAGAGGGACATCTAATCAGCCCCAGCATTTT. Protein sequence: CAIRGTSNQPQHF.

This clonotype occurred many times. V and J are TRBV6-2 or TRBV6-3 and TRBJ2-2, with no clear D. V was cut by 5 bases and J by 6 bases, with 10 bases left in between. This CDR3 contains 13 residues. Germline V gene sequence: CDR1 MNHEY, CDR2 SVGEGT. CDR3 nucleotide sequence: TGTGCCAGCAGTAGTTTGCGTGCCGGGGAGCTGTTTTTT. Translating it yields CASSSLRAGELFF.

The V gene is TRBV29-1, the J gene TRBJ2-5, with unresolved D. Trimming took off 1 base at V and 1 base at J, with 7 bases between the two ends. The CDR3 runs to 13 residues. Germline V gene lookup returns CDR1 SQVTM and CDR2 ANQGSEA. In DNA, the CDR3 is TGCAGCGTTGAAGGCCCAGGCCAAGAGACCCAGTACTTC. Residues: CSVEGPGQETQYF.

This chain links TRBV7-2 with TRBJ2-5; TRBD1 agrees at 9 bases. Per germline, CDR1 SGHTA and CDR2 FQGNSA. The J segment lost 2 bases and the V segment lost 5 bases, leaving 9 bases of the junction unmatched. The CDR3 sequence is 16 residues long. The DNA of the CDR3 is TGTGCCAGCAGCCCCCCCGGGACAGGGTGGCAAGAGACCCAGTACTTC. Translated: CASSPPGTGWQETQYF.

This clonotype was seen once. CDR3 nucleotides: TGTGCCAGCAATCCGACAGGGGGAGGTGAAGCTTTCTTT. As protein: CASNPTGGGEAFF. V gene TRBV2 combines with J gene TRBJ1-1; 9 bases are shared with TRBD1. The CDR3 covers 13 residues. Trimming took 7 bases from V and 7 from J; bases not matched to a gene: 7. CDR1 SNHLY and CDR2 FYNNEI come from the germline V gene.

The chain links TRBV5-1 to TRBJ1-5; no firm D call. V shed 1 base and J shed 4 bases, with 12 bases lying between them. Germline CDR1 reads SGHRS; CDR2 reads YFSETQ. The CDR3 consists of 15 residues. The CDR3 nucleotides are TGCGCCAGCAGCTTGATGAGCGGGCAGAATCAGCCCCAGCATTTT. Protein sequence: CASSLMSGQNQPQHF. The full variable domain, rest sourced from reference TRBV5-1 and TRBJ1-5, is KAGVTQTPRYLIKTRGQQVTLSCSPISGHRSVSWYQQTPGQGLQFLFEYFSETQRNKGNFPGRFSGRQFSNSRSEMNVSTLELGDSALYLCASSLMSGQNQPQHFGDGTRLSIL.

Concerning this clonotype: The junction departs from germline at one end; a sequencing error may be responsible. V gene TRBV27 combines with J gene TRBJ1-1; tentative D call: TRBD1 (6 bases). The CDR3 consists of 16 residues. Germline V gene sequence: CDR1 MNHEY, CDR2 SMNVEV (reference sequence). CDR3 coding DNA: TGTGCCAGCAGTTTAGCAGGGACACGGGTGAACACTGAAGCTTTCTTC. It encodes CASSLAGTRVNTEAFF.

CDR3 sequence reads: CASSINREETQYF. The CDR3 bases are TGTGCCAGTAGTATAAACAGAGAAGAGACCCAGTACTTC. J is TRBJ2-5 and V is TRBV19, with D hard to call. The CDR3 loop spans 13 amino acids. V was pared by 2 bases and J by 3 bases, with 7 bases between. CDR1 LNHDA and CDR2 SQIVND come from the germline V gene (reference sequence).

This clonotype was counted at least ten times. The chain recombines TRBV2 with TRBJ2-7; no firm D call. V lost 3 bases and J lost 3, with 15 bases in between. Looked up from germline, CDR1 is SNHLY and CDR2 is FYNNEI. The CDR3 extends over 15 amino acids. Here the CDR3 reads CASSEAAVGIYEQYF. The CDR3 bases are TGTGCCAGCAGTGAGGCCGCCGTGGGAATCTACGAGCAGTACTTC. The full variable domain, rest sourced from reference TRBV2 and TRBJ2-7, is EPEVTQTPSHQVTQMGQEVILRCVPISNHLYFYWYRQILGQKVEFLVSFYNNEISEKSEIFDDQFSVERPDGSNFTLKIRSTKLEDSAMYFCASSEAAVGIYEQYFGPGTRLTVT.

This clonotype was counted ten times or more. The chain is built from TRBV5-5 and TRBJ2-7; 9 bases map to TRBD2. CDR3 size: 13 residues. Germline V gene data show CDR1 as SGHKS and CDR2 as YYEKEE (reference sequence). Trimming removed 3 bases from V and 6 bases from J; junction bases left unmatched: 4. CDR3 nucleotide sequence: TGTGCCAGCAGCTACGGACTAGCGCTCGAGCAGTACTTC. Translated: CASSYGLALEQYF.

There are many counts of this clonotype. The chain uses TRBV29-1 and TRBJ2-3, with 7 bases fitting TRBD2. The CDR3 length is 14 residues. The germline gives CDR1 SQVTM, CDR2 ANQGSEA. V trimming: 6 bases; J trimming: 0 bases; junction bases outside the gene matches: 6. The CDR3 loop reads CSVRLARSTDTQYF. The CDR3 DNA sequence: TGCAGCGTGCGACTAGCCCGTAGCACAGATACGCAGTATTTT.

The V call is TRBV12-3 or TRBV12-4, the J call TRBJ2-5; D is possibly TRBD1 or TRBD2 (5 bases each). The CDR3 covers 13 residues. Deletions cut 10 bases from V and 1 base from J, with 13 bases between. In nucleotides, the CDR3 is TGTGCCACCCGAAGGGGAGCCCAAGAGACCCAGTACTTC. Protein sequence: CATRRGAQETQYF.

This clonotype was recorded many times. The CDR3 is CATSDTWVGQPQHF. The CDR3 nucleotides read TGTGCCACCAGTGATACTTGGGTAGGACAGCCCCAGCATTTT. The chain employs TRBV24-1 and TRBJ1-5; D remains unclear. V lost 3 bases and J 7 bases, leaving 12 bases between the germline ends. CDR1 and CDR2 (germline): KGHDR, SFDVKD. This CDR3 contains 14 residues.

Comment on this clonotype: A single base separates this from a much larger clone, so it may be a read error. The chain recombines TRBV10-2 with TRBJ2-7, with D unclear. This CDR3 contains 13 residues. Germline V gives CDR1 WSHSY, CDR2 SAAADI. The DNA of the CDR3 is TGCGCCCGCAGTACTAACCCGTCCTACGAGCAGTACTTC. Its protein is CARSTNPSYEQYF.

This clonotype was detected many times. This chain links TRBV25-1 with TRBJ1-1, with D perhaps TRBD1 (5 bases). The CDR3 length is 18 residues. Germline lookup yields CDR1 MGHDK and CDR2 SYGVNS. The ends were cut back, 3 bases at V and 5 bases at J, with 25 bases in the middle. CDR3 in DNA: TGTGCCAGCAGTGATGGATTTGGGGGAGGAGGCGGTCGGACTGAAGCTTTCTTT. This gives the protein CASSDGFGGGGGRTEAFF.

The sample holds many counts of this clonotype. This sequence may be a read error, since a much larger clone differs from it by one base. V gene TRBV12-3 or TRBV12-4 combines with J gene TRBJ1-3; TRBD1 matches at 8 bases. The CDR3 extends over 15 amino acids. The V segment lost 3 bases and the J segment 0 bases; nucleotides outside the gene matches: 1. The CDR3 spells CASSFDRGSGNTIYF. The CDR3 DNA reads as TGTGCCAGCAGTTTTGACAGGGGCTCTGGAAACACCATATATTTT.

This clonotype appeared many times. V and J are TRBV19 and TRBJ2-7; a weak D match, TRBD1 (5 bases). The CDR3 spans 13 residues. Germline lookup yields CDR1 LNHDA and CDR2 SQIVND (reference sequence). Trimming shortened V by 6 bases and J by 7 bases, and 16 bases separated the two germline ends. CDR3 DNA: TGTGCCAGTAGATCAGGGTTCCTGGATGAGCAGTACTTC. Translating gives CASRSGFLDEQYF.